This T cell receptor (beta chain) was identified in a study of PD-L1 blockade in urothelial cancer. Study overall: Bladder-origin urothelial cancer in males described about 90% of the 29 patients. Blood was evaluated 3 weeks (second dose) and 6 weeks after therapy began. Counts from blood samples showed a median of approximately 150,000 T cells.

Using immunoSEQ multiplex PCR, the repertoire was profiled, and TCRdb retains in-frame clones only, with some absent. The sample carries around 40,000 clones, approximately 90% recorded once. The germline V and J ends were trimmed by 4 bases and 2 bases, with 17 bases remaining between them. This CDR3 contains 16 residues. CDR1 and CDR2 from the germline V gene are SGHDT and YYEEEE. Here the sequenced sample was PBMCs, taken around atezolizumab (anti-PD-L1) treatment. The rearrangement links TRBV5-6 to TRBJ2-3; D is possibly TRBD2 (7 bases). The clonotype originates from a man aged 55 to 69 with urothelial cancer. The CDR3 nucleotides are TGTGCCAGCAGCCGTTCCCGGGGGGCATACACAGATACGCAGTATTTT. Translating gives CASSRSRGAYTDTQYF.